This record looks at one T cell receptor (beta chain) sequence and its context. The CDR3 spans 14 residues. Trimming pared 6 bases from V and 2 bases from J, leaving 13 bases between. Germline V gene lookup returns CDR1 LGHNA and CDR2 YSLEER. This sample was included in a study of blood T cell repertoires in COVID-19. Overall study: Acute and convalescent COVID-19 samples came from the United States, Italy and Spain. Sample material is recorded as cDNA or gDNA derived from T cells, B-cell-depleted T cells, or PBMCs.

Authors' analysis steps: Amplification with reference gene primers provided the estimates of nucleated cell counts. Produced via immunoSEQ multiplex PCR; TCRdb's table is partial and in-frame only. V and J calls plus clone size are reproduced from that table; the DNA served to infer D and trimming. Among roughly 180,000 clones, nearly 85% were seen once, and the ten largest hold about 5%. The sequence was obtained from a woman aged 25-40 years with acute or convalescent COVID-19. This chain connects TRBV4-3 to TRBJ1-1; D gene ambiguous. Input material: peripheral blood. CDR3 DNA sequence: TGCGCCAGCAGTCCGGGGTCCCTTAACACTGAAGCTTTCTTT. This codes for CASSPGSLNTEAFF.